One sample yielded the 30 T cell receptor delta chains listed below, sequenced in a study of γδ T cells in repeated Plasmodium falciparum infection. Gammadelta T cells were flow-sorted from PBMC into Vgamma9/Vdelta2+ and Vdelta2-negative populations for bulk analysis. TCRdb re-called clones from the multiplex PCR reads via CATT. The table shows 93,000 or so delta-chain clones, with 0.75% to 1% occurring only once. The sequenced sample consisted of gamma-delta T cells from blood. The origin of the receptors is a pool of human donors (malaria-infected and uninfected, not separated).

This clone appeared a few times. TCRdb assigns this DNA the protein of a much larger clone, which departs from its translation at residue 15; this likely reflects a read error, and the protein shown comes from translating the DNA. This chain uses TRDV2 with TRDJ1, with 8 bases fitting TRDD3. As TCRdb names no J gene, one was assigned here on the basis of a DNA match to germline. CDR3 length: 18 residues. The germline CDR1 and CDR2 sequences are GEAIGNYY and EKD. The CDR3, as DNA: TGTGCCTGTGACACCAGGTCTGGGGGAACGTGGTACACCGATGAACTCATCTTT. Amino acids: CACDTRSGGTWYTDELIF.

This clone appeared a few times. A far larger clone lies a single base away; this is likely a read error. Additional DNA sequences in this sample encode the identical CDR3. J is TRDJ2 and V is TRDV2; 8 nucleotides agree with TRDD3. Assignment of the J gene here rests on matching the DNA to germline, because TCRdb gives none. The germline V gene encodes CDR1 GEAIGNYY and CDR2 EKD. The CDR3 runs to 18 residues. This CDR3 is CACDSVLGGLNLTAQLFF. CDR3 bases: TGTGCCTGTGACAGTGTACTGGGGGGCCTAAATTTGACAGCTCAACTCTTCTTT.

In the case of this clone: TCRdb pairs this DNA with a much larger clone's protein that differs at residue 5, likely a read error; the protein shown was translated from the DNA. The chain employs TRDV1 and TRDJ1, with D possibly being TRDD2 or TRDD3 (7 bases each). Here the J gene came from matching the DNA to germline, since TCRdb omits it. Trimming pared 5 bases from V and 0 bases from J, leaving 40 bases between. Germline lookup yields CDR1 TSWWSYY and CDR2 QGS. This CDR3 spans 24 amino acids. The CDR3, as DNA: TGTGCTCTTGGGAGGGGCCTTCCTCCTACTGGGCCTCGGGGGATCAGACCTTACACCGATAAACTCATCTTT. Its translation is CALGRGLPPTGPRGIRPYTDKLIF.

This clone has more than one count but fewer than ten. With a far larger clone one base away, a read error is the likely cause. Other DNA sequences from this sample encode an identical CDR3 as well. The chain combines TRDV1 with TRDJ1; 12 nucleotides align to TRDD3. This CDR3 is 26 amino acids long. Looked up from germline, CDR1 is TSWWSYY and CDR2 is QGS. The CDR3 spells CALGEVSPGQFLLGDTSPQYTDKLIF. The CDR3 DNA sequence: TGTGCTCTTGGGGAAGTTAGCCCGGGCCAATTCCTGCTGGGGGATACGTCGCCCCAGTACACCGATAAGCTCATCTTT.

With regard to this clone: The TCRdb protein, from a much larger clone, departs from this DNA's translation at residue 4, likely by read error; the protein shown derives from the DNA. The chain uses TRDV1 and TRDJ1, with D perhaps matching TRDD2 or TRDD3 (9 bases each). Here the J gene was assigned by germline matching of the DNA, as TCRdb has none. The ends were cut back, 7 bases at V and 0 bases at J, with 42 bases in the middle. Germline loops: CDR1 TSWWSYY, CDR2 QGS. This CDR3 is built from 24 residues. CDR3: CALEDALPSYQVLGDFGYTDKLIF. CDR3 DNA sequence: TGTGCTCTTGAGGATGCGCTTCCTTCCTACCAGGTACTGGGGGACTTCGGGTACACCGATAAACTCATCTTT.

In regard to this clone: The TCRdb protein comes from a much larger clone and disagrees with this DNA's translation at residue 4, likely due to a read error; the protein given here is derived from the DNA. The gene calls are TRDV2 and TRDJ3; D is uncertain. TCRdb does not report a J gene; here it was assigned by matching the DNA to germline references. The germline V gene encodes CDR1 GEAIGNYY and CDR2 EKD. The CDR3 is 18 amino acids. The CDR3 DNA follows: TGTGCCTGTGGCACCGTCACGCCAGGGGCCAGGGACACCCGACAGATGTTTTTC. It translates to CACGTVTPGARDTRQMFF.

The sample holds a few counts of this clone. The protein TCRdb gives is from a much larger clone and does not agree with this DNA's translation at residue 12, likely a read error; the protein shown here comes from the DNA. The DNA for the CDR3 is TGTGCCTGTGACACCGGGGGGTACTGGGGGACCTCGGGGATCGATAAACTCATCTTT. It encodes CACDTGGYWGTSGIDKLIF. The rearrangement links TRDV2 to TRDJ1, with 9 bases that match TRDD3. TCRdb does not report a J gene; here it was assigned by matching the DNA to germline references. In germline, CDR1 is GEAIGNYY, CDR2 EKD. J lost 4 bases, V lost 0 bases, and 17 bases had no gene match. The CDR3 consists of 19 residues.

Concerning this clone: The TCRdb protein comes from a much larger clone and disagrees with this DNA's translation at residue 5, likely due to a read error; the protein given here is derived from the DNA. V and J are TRDV2 and TRDJ2, with 7 nucleotides matching TRDD3. The J gene was missing in TCRdb and was found by matching the end of the DNA to germline. J lost 7 bases, V lost 3 bases, and 10 bases had no gene match. This CDR3 is built from 15 residues. Germline CDR1 GEAIGNYY, CDR2 EKD. CDR3 bases: TGTGCCTGTGACTCCGGGGGATCGGAAAAAGCACAACTCTTCTTT. Translated: CACDSGGSEKAQLFF.

There are many counts of this clone. This chain links TRDV2 with TRDJ1, with 13 bases that match TRDD3. The J gene, not given by TCRdb, was assigned here from a germline match of the nucleotide sequence. From germline, CDR1 is GEAIGNYY and CDR2 EKD. With 1 base clipped from V and 1 base from J, the junction kept 5 bases outside the gene matches. This CDR3 has 17 amino acids. The CDR3 region has the DNA TGTGCCTGTGACACACTGGGGGATACGCGGTCCACCGATAAACTCATCTTT. Amino acids: CACDTLGDTRSTDKLIF.

This clone has only a few counts. Translating this DNA gives a protein that differs at residue 8 from the TCRdb one, which belongs to a much larger clone; a read error is likely, and the protein shown is this translation. The chain links TRDV2 to TRDJ1; weak D call: TRDD3 (6 bases). The J gene was missing in TCRdb and was found by matching the end of the DNA to germline. CDR1 is GEAIGNYY, CDR2 EKD, per germline. The CDR3 contains 19 residues. The V and J ends lost 1 base and 0 bases respectively, with 23 bases between them. The CDR3 spells CACDTGSDTGLLYTDKLIF. CDR3 DNA: TGTGCCTGTGACACGGGATCCGACACTGGGCTACTTTACACCGATAAACTCATCTTT.

Comments on this clone: The TCRdb protein comes from a much larger clone and disagrees with this DNA's translation at residue 19, likely due to a read error; the protein given here is derived from the DNA. Here the V gene is TRDV2, but the J gene went uncalled; the table's TRDD3 call for D was not verified on the DNA. Germline V CDR1 and CDR2: GEAIGNYY, EKD. The CDR3 spans 21 residues. The chain's CDR3 is CACDTVVLGDTSSWDTRQTFF. CDR3 bases: TGTGCCTGTGACACCGTAGTTCTGGGGGATACGAGCTCCTGGGACACCCGACAGACGTTTTTC.

Notes on this clone: TCRdb shows a much larger clone's protein in place of this DNA's translation, and the two differ at residue 13, likely through a read error; the protein shown is translated from the DNA. The chain recombines TRDV2 with TRDJ1, with TRDD3 matching 12 bases. Here the J gene came from matching the DNA to germline, since TCRdb omits it. V lost 0 bases to trimming and J lost 3 bases; unmatched junction nucleotides: 10. CDR1 is GEAIGNYY, CDR2 EKD, per germline. This CDR3 spans 18 amino acids. The chain's CDR3 is CACDTLAGGYARADKLIF. The CDR3 DNA reads TGTGCCTGTGACACCCTGGCTGGGGGATACGCCCGCGCCGATAAACTCATCTTT.

This clone was recorded a few times. TCRdb's protein, taken from a much larger clone, differs from this DNA's translation at residue 7, likely owing to a read error; the protein displayed comes from the DNA. V gene TRDV1 combines with J gene TRDJ1; 8 bases are a match to TRDD3. No J gene is reported in TCRdb; it was inferred here by comparing the DNA with germline. Germline CDR1 reads TSWWSYY; CDR2 reads QGS. CDR3 length equals 24 residues. With 2 bases clipped from V and 0 bases from J, the junction kept 29 bases outside the gene matches. The CDR3 DNA reads as TGTGCTCTTGGGGAAAAGAATCCCCGCCCTCCTCCGTCGCATGGGGATACCCACACCGATAAACTCATCTTT. Residues: CALGEKNPRPPPSHGDTHTDKLIF.

This clone was seen at least ten times. This likely traces to a read error, being one base from a far larger clone. The sample contains more than one DNA sequence encoding this CDR3. The gene calls are TRDV1 and TRDJ1; 8 nucleotides match TRDD2. The germline V gene has CDR1 TSWWSYY and CDR2 QGS. V shed 0 bases, J shed 2 bases, and the junction held 35 bases outside the gene matches. The CDR3 consists of 26 residues. CDR3 nucleotide sequence: TGTGCTCTTGGGGAACTAACCTTCCTAAATGCCTGGGGAAACAAATCGCCATCAAGGAGAACCGATAAACTCATCTTT. Its protein product is CALGELTFLNAWGNKSPSRRTDKLIF.

Concerning this clone itself: TCRdb's protein, taken from a much larger clone, differs from this DNA's translation at residue 15, likely owing to a read error; the protein displayed comes from the DNA. The chain is built from TRDV1 and TRDJ1; 11 bases agree with TRDD3. No J gene was available from TCRdb, and it was assigned here by a germline match of the DNA. The CDR3 loop spans 18 amino acids. Germline CDR1 and CDR2: TSWWSYY and QGS. This CDR3 reads CALGEHWGILSYTDELIF. CDR3 bases: TGTGCTCTTGGGGAACACTGGGGGATATTATCGTACACCGATGAACTCATCTTT.

A word on this clone: TCRdb shows a much larger clone's protein in place of this DNA's translation, and the two differ at residue 5, likely through a read error; the protein shown is translated from the DNA. This chain links TRDV2 with TRDJ1; 9 bases fit TRDD3. Because TCRdb records no J gene, it was assigned here through a match of the DNA to germline. This CDR3 region has 18 residues. The germline V gene has CDR1 GEAIGNYY and CDR2 EKD. The V gene end was trimmed by 2 bases and the J gene end by 6 bases; junction bases not matched to a gene: 18. CDR3 amino acids: CACDIGYWGTLLTNKLIF. CDR3 bases: TGTGCCTGTGACATCGGCTACTGGGGGACGCTCCTGACCAATAAACTCATCTTT.

This clone appeared a few times. The mismatch at residue 7 between this DNA's translation and the TCRdb protein of a much larger clone likely reflects a read error; the protein shown is translated from the DNA. The chain combines TRDV1 with TRDJ1; 13 bases map to TRDD3. The CDR3 extends over 28 amino acids. Germline-derived CDR1 and CDR2 are TSWWSYY and QGS. V was pared by 1 base and J by 0 bases, with 35 bases of the junction left unmatched. CDR3 in DNA: TGTGCTCTTGGGGAACGGGATCCACTCTACACCCTTGACTGGGGGATACGCACCGACTGCCGAAACACCGATAAACTCATCTTT. Translated: CALGERDPLYTLDWGIRTDCRNTDKLIF.

This clone has more than one count but fewer than ten. TCRdb pairs this DNA with a much larger clone's protein that differs at residue 5, likely a read error; the protein shown was translated from the DNA. This chain connects TRAV38-2/DV8 to TRDJ1; 9 bases fit TRDD3. The germline CDR1 and CDR2 sequences are TSESDYY and QEAYKQQN. The CDR3 sequence is 16 residues long. V shed 10 bases and J 0 bases; nucleotides not matched to a gene: 13. CDR3 sequence: CAPGCGGYPYTDKLIF. The CDR3 bases are TGTGCTCCCGGATGTGGGGGATATCCGTACACCGATAAACTCATCTTT.

With regard to this clone: A far larger clone differs by one base, so this is likely a read error. Distinct nucleotide sequences in the sample also encode this CDR3. V usage is TRDV1 and J usage is TRDJ1; 12 positions agree with TRDD3. Here the J gene came from matching the DNA to germline, since TCRdb omits it. CDR1 is TSWWSYY and CDR2 is QGS in the germline V gene. The length of the CDR3 is 19 residues. V dropped 4 bases and J dropped 5; count of bases not matched to a gene: 17. The CDR3 loop is CALGGWYWGIPGPSDKLIF. Here the CDR3 DNA reads TGTGCTCTTGGGGGATGGTACTGGGGGATACCCGGCCCGTCTGATAAACTCATCTTT.

At least ten counts were recorded for this clone. The mismatch at residue 18 between this DNA's translation and the TCRdb protein of a much larger clone likely reflects a read error; the protein shown is translated from the DNA. The gene calls are TRDV1 and TRDJ1; D may match TRDD2 or TRDD3 (8 bases each). The J gene comes from matching the DNA to germline here; TCRdb lacks it. The CDR3 loop spans 25 amino acids. V lost 2 bases and J 0 bases, leaving 40 bases between the germline ends. Germline V lookup: CDR1 TSWWSYY, CDR2 QGS. This chain's CDR3 is CALGEAPPPASYPYWGLGYTDKLIF. CDR3 bases: TGTGCTCTTGGGGAAGCGCCACCCCCGGCTTCCTACCCTTACTGGGGGCTGGGGTACACCGATAAACTCATCTTT.

The chain recombines TRDV1 with TRDJ1; the match to TRDD3 covers 8 bases. No J gene was available from TCRdb, and it was assigned here by a germline match of the DNA. J was trimmed by 0 bases and V by 1 base; bases with no gene match: 19. CDR1 TSWWSYY and CDR2 QGS come from the germline V gene. The CDR3 has 21 amino acids. The CDR3 here is CALGERLLRNSWGTYTDKLIF. CDR3 nucleotide sequence: TGTGCTCTTGGGGAACGTCTCCTACGAAACAGCTGGGGGACGTACACCGATAAACTCATCTTT.

This clone has a handful of counts. The protein TCRdb gives is from a much larger clone and does not agree with this DNA's translation at residue 9, likely a read error; the protein shown here comes from the DNA. This chain joins TRDV1 and TRDJ1; D is uncertain. Here the J gene was assigned by germline matching of the DNA, as TCRdb has none. V was shortened by 0 bases and J by 8 bases, with 10 bases between the two germline ends. Looked up from germline, CDR1 is TSWWSYY and CDR2 is QGS. This CDR3 contains 13 residues. CDR3 amino acids: CALGELERRKLIF. CDR3 bases: TGTGCTCTTGGGGAACTAGAACGGAGAAAACTCATCTTT.

A word on this clone: Only one base separates this from a far larger clonotype, so it likely reflects a read error. This sample includes further DNA sequences coding for the same CDR3. The CDR3 DNA reads as TGTGCTCTTGGGGAACGTATTGCGGGGGATAGATACACCGACAAACTCATCTTT. It translates to CALGERIAGDRYTDKLIF. The V gene is TRDV1, the J gene TRDJ1; TRDD3 matches at 8 bases. The J gene is absent in TCRdb and was assigned here via DNA matching to germline. This CDR3 has 18 amino acids. CDR1 is TSWWSYY, CDR2 QGS, per germline.

This clone showed up just a few times. The amino acid sequence in TCRdb belongs to a much larger clone and departs from this DNA's translation at residue 11, likely a sequencing read error; the sequence shown is translated from the DNA. This chain connects TRDV2 to TRDJ3; 12 bases line up with TRDD3. The J gene was not available in TCRdb and was assigned here by matching the DNA to germline segments. Per germline, CDR1 GEAIGNYY and CDR2 EKD. This CDR3 is 19 amino acids long. The ends lost 0 bases at V and 3 bases at J; junction bases unmatched: 5. The CDR3: CACDTVLGDTFWDTRQMFF. CDR3 DNA: TGTGCCTGTGACACCGTACTGGGGGATACATTCTGGGACACCCGACAGATGTTTTTC.

As concerns this clone: This likely stems from a read error, as it lies one base from a far larger clone. This same CDR3 is encoded by further DNA sequences in the sample. The rearrangement links TRDV2 to TRDJ1; tentative D call: TRDD3 (6 bases). TCRdb leaves out the J gene; it was filled in here by matching the DNA to germline. The CDR3 has 18 residues. CDR1 is GEAIGNYY and CDR2 is EKD in the germline V gene. The CDR3 nucleotides are TGTGCCTGCGACACCGTGGTGGGGATCATGAGTTACACCGATAAACTCATCTTT. The encoded protein is CACDTVVGIMSYTDKLIF.

This clone was picked up a small number of times. TCRdb's protein, taken from a much larger clone, differs from this DNA's translation at residue 14, likely owing to a read error; the protein displayed comes from the DNA. The chain recombines TRDV1 with TRDJ1; unclear D gene. The CDR3 consists of 17 residues. CDR1 and CDR2 (germline): TSWWSYY, QGS. The CDR3 here is CALGDTFQGGYNDRLIF. Here the CDR3 DNA reads TGTGCTCTTGGGGATACATTCCAGGGAGGGTACAACGATAGACTCATCTTT.

Comment on this clone: The protein recorded in TCRdb matches a much larger clone and deviates from this DNA's translation at residue 16, suggesting a read error; the protein here is obtained by translating the DNA. Written as DNA, the CDR3 is TGTGCCTGTGACACGGTCGCGGCTGGGGGATCATCTTTGACAGCAAAACTCTTCTTT. It is translated as CACDTVAAGGSSLTAKLFF. The genes are TRDV2 and TRDJ2, with 9 bases aligning to TRDD3. The J gene, missing from TCRdb, was assigned here through DNA to germline matching. This CDR3 comprises 19 residues. Germline CDR1 is GEAIGNYY and CDR2 is EKD.

This clone was recorded at least ten times. Additional DNA sequences in this sample encode the identical CDR3. The chain employs TRDV1 and TRDJ1, with TRDD3 matching 11 bases. V was clipped by 1 base and J by 7 bases; unmatched bases: 20. Germline V gene data show CDR1 as TSWWSYY and CDR2 as QGS. This CDR3 contains 20 residues. CDR3 DNA: TGTGCTCTTGGGGAACGGGTAGTTTACCTACCGTACTGGGGGATAGGTAAACTCATCTTT. It is translated as CALGERVVYLPYWGIGKLIF.

This clone was seen more than once but under ten times. This sequence is one base from a far larger clone and is likely a read error. At the DNA level, this CDR3 is encoded by other sequences in the same sample as well. The V call is TRDV2, the J call TRDJ1; 9 bases fit TRDD3. The J gene comes from matching the DNA to germline here; TCRdb lacks it. The CDR3 consists of 18 residues. Germline-derived CDR1 and CDR2 are GEAIGNYY and EKD. J was trimmed by 0 bases and V by 0 bases; bases with no gene match: 10. CDR3 nucleotide sequence: TGTGCCTGTGACACCGCTGTTACTGGGGGACCATACACCGATAAACTCATCTTT. It is translated as CACDTAVTGGPYTDKLIF.

A note on this clone: The protein that TCRdb holds for this DNA derives from a much larger clone and differs from the translated DNA at residue 4, which likely indicates a read error; the protein shown here is translated from the DNA. The chain uses TRDV1 and TRDJ1; D is possibly TRDD2 (5 bases). Here the J gene was assigned by germline matching of the DNA, as TCRdb has none. The length of the CDR3 is 18 residues. Germline values: CDR1 TSWWSYY, CDR2 QGS. Trimming pared 7 bases from V and 2 bases from J, leaving 26 bases between. The CDR3 nucleotides are TGTGCTCTTGTGGACTTTCCACCGTTTCCTGGTCGAACCGATAAACTCATCTTT. Its translation: CALVDFPPFPGRTDKLIF.